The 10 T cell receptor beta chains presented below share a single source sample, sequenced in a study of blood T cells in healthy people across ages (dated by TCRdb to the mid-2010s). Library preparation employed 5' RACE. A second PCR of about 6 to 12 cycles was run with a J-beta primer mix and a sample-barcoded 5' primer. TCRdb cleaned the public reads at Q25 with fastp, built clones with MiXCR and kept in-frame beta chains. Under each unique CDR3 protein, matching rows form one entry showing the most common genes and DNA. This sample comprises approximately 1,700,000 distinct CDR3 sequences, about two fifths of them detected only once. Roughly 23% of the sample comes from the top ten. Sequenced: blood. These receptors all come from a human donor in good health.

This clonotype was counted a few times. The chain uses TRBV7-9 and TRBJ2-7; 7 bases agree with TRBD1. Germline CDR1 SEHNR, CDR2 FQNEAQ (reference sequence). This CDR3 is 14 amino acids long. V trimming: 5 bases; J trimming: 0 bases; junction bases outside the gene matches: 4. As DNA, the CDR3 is TGTGCCAGCAGCCATGGGACAGACTCCTACGAGCAGTACTTC. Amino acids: CASSHGTDSYEQYF.

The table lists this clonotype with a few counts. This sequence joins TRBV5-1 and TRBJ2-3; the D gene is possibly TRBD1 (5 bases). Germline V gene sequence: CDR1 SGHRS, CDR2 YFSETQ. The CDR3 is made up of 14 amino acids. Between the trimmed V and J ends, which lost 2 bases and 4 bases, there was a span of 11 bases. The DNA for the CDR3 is TGCGCCAGCAGCTTTGATCAGGGATCAGATACGCAGTATTTT. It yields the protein CASSFDQGSDTQYF. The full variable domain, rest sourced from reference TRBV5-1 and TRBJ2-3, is KAGVTQTPRYLIKTRGQQVTLSCSPISGHRSVSWYQQTPGQGLQFLFEYFSETQRNKGNFPGRFSGRQFSNSRSEMNVSTLELGDSALYLCASSFDQGSDTQYFGPGTRLTVL.

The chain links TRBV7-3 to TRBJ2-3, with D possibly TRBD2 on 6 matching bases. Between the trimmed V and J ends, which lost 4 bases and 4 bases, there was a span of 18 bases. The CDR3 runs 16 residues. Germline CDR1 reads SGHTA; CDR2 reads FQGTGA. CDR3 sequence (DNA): TGTGCCAGCAGCTCGGCCTCTAGAACGGGGGCAGATACGCAGTATTTT. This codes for CASSSASRTGADTQYF.

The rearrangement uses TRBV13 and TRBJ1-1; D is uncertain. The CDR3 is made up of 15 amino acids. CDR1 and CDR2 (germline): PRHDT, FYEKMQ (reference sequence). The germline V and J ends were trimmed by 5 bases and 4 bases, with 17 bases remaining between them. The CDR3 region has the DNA TGTGCCAGCAGCCCCCGCGGTGCCTGGGCCACTGAAGCTTTCTTT. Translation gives CASSPRGAWATEAFF.

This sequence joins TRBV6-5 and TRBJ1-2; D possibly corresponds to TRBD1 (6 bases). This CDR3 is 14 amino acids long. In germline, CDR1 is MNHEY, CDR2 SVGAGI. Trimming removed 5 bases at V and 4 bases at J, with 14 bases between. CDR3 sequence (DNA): TGTGCCAGCAGTCTGGACAGCCCTAGCTATGGCTACACCTTC. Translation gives CASSLDSPSYGYTF.

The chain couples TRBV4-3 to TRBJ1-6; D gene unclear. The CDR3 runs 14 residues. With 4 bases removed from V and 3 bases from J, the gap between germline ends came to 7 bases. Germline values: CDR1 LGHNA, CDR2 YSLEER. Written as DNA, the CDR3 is TGCGCCAGCAGCCGCGGAAACTATAATTCACCCCTCCACTTT. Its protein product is CASSRGNYNSPLHF.

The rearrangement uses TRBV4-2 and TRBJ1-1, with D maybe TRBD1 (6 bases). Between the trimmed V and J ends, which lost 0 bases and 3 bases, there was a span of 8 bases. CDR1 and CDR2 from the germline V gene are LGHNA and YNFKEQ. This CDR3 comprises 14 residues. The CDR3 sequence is CASSQERGDTEAFF. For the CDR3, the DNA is TGTGCCAGCAGCCAAGAGAGGGGGGACACTGAAGCTTTCTTT.

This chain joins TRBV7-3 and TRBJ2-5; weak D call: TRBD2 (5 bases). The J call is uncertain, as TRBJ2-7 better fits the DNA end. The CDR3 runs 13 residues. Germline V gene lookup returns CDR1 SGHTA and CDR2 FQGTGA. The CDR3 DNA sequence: TGTGCCAGCAGCTTAACGTGGCGGGACGAGCAGTACTTC. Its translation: CASSLTWRDEQYF.

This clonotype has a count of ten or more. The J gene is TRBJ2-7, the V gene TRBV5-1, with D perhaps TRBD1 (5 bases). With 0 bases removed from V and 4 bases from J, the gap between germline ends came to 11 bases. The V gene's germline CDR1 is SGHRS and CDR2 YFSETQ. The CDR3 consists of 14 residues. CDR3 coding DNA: TGCGCCAGCAGCTTGGTTCCAGGGCCTTACGAGCAGTACTTC. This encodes CASSLVPGPYEQYF.

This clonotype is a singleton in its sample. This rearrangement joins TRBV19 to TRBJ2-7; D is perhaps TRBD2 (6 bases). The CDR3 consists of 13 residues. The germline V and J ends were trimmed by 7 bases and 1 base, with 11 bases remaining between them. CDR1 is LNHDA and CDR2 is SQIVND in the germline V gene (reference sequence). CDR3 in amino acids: CASKRRVSYEQYF. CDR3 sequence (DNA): TGTGCCAGTAAAAGGAGGGTATCCTACGAGCAGTACTTC.